The TCR beta chain under discussion was sequenced for a study of response to subunit inactivated influenza vaccine. Findings of the study overall: Authors suggested each seasonal influenza vaccination recruits few new T cells.

Germline CDR1 is SGHVS and CDR2 is FQNEAQ. V was cut by 0 bases and J by 7 bases, with 6 bases left in between. This CDR3 has 13 amino acids. In the case of this clonotype: Its antigen is unidentified.

TCRdb reprocessed the RT-PCR reads with MiXCR, giving one entry per CDR3 protein. There are hundreds of thousands of distinct CDR3 sequences in the sample; more than 15% occur only once, and under 14% lies in the top ten. This sample comprised PBMCs from blood, obtained approximately 12 days after vaccination. This sequence joins TRBV7-8 and TRBJ2-2; tentatively, D is TRBD2 (5 bases). This TCR was sampled from a man aged 45 to 65 who received an inactivated influenza vaccine. The CDR3 DNA reads as TGTGCCAGCAGCTTAGCGGAGGTCGGGGAGCTGTTTTTT. Protein product: CASSLAEVGELFF.